The clone carrying this T cell receptor (beta chain) was found a few times. Sequencing was performed with immunoSEQ multiplex PCR; in TCRdb, only in-frame clones are kept and a portion is missing. The table lists hundreds of thousands of clones, about two thirds of them singletons. This sample was taken from a study of shared clonotypes between healthy human individuals. Germline loops: CDR1 LNHDA, CDR2 SQIVND (reference sequence). The CDR3 contains 14 residues. V was pared by 4 bases and J by 5 bases, with 12 bases between. This clonotype originated in a woman aged 30 to 39 in good health. This sequence joins TRBV19 and TRBJ2-1; D is perhaps TRBD1 or TRBD2 (5 bases each). Source material: memory CD4+ T cells sorted from blood. Subset in this sample: CD45RA-negative fraction. In DNA, the CDR3 is TGTGCCAGTAGTAGGGGGAGTGGGGACAATGAGCAGTTCTTC. This translates into CASSRGSGDNEQFF.